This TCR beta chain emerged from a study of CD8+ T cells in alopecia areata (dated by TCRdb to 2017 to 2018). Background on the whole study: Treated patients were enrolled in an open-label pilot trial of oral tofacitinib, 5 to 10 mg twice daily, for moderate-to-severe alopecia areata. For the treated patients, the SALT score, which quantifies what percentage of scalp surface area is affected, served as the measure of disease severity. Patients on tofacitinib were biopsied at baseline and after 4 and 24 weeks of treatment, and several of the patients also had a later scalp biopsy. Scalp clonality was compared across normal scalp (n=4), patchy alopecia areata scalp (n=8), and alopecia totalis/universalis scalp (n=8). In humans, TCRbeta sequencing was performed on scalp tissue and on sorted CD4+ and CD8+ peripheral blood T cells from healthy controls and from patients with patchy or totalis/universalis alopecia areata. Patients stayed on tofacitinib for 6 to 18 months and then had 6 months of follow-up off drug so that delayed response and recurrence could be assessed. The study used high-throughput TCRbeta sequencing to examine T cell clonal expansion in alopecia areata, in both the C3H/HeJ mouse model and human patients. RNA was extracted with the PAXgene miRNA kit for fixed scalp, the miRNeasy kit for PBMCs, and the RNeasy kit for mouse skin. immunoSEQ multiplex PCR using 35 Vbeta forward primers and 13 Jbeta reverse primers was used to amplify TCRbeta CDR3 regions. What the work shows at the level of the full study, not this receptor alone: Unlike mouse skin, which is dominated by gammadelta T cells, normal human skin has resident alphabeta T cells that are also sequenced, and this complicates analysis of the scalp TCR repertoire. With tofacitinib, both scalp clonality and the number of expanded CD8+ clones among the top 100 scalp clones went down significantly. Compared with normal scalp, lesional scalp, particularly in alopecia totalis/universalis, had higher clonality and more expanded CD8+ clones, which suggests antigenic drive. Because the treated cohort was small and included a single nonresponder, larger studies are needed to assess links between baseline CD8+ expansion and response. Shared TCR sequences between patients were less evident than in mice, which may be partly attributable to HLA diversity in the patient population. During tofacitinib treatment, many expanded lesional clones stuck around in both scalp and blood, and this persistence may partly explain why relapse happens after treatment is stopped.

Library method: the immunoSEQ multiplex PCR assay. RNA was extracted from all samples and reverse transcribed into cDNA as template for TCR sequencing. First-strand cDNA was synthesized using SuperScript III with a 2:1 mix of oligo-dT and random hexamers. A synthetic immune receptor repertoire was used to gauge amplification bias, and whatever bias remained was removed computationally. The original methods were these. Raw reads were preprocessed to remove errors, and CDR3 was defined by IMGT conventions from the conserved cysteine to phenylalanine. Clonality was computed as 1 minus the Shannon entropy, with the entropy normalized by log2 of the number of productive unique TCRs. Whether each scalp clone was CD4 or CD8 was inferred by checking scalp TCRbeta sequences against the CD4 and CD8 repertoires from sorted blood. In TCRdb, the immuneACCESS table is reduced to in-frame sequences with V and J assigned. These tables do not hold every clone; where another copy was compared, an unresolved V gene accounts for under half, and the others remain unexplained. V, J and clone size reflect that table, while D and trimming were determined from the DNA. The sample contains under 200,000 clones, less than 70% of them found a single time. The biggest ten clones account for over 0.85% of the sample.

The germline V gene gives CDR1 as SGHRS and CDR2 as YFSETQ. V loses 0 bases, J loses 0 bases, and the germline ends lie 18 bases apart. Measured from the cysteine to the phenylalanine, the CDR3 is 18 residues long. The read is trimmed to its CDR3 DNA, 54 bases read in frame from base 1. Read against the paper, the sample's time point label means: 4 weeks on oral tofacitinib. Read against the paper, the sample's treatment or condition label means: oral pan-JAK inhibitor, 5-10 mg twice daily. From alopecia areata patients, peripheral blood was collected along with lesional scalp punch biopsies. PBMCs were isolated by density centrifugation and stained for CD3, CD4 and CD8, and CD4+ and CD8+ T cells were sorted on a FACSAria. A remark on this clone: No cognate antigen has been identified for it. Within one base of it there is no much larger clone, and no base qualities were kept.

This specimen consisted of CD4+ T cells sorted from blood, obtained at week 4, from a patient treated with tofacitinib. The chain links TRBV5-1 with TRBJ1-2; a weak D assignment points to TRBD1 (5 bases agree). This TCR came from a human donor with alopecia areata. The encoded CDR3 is CASSLALVGESANYGYTF. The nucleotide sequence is TGCGCCAGCAGCTTGGCCTTAGTGGGGGAGTCAGCTAACTATGGCTACACCTTC.